The rows below give T cell receptor beta chains drawn from one sample of a study of cytomegalovirus exposure and HLA in healthy donors. Assay used: immunoSEQ multiplex PCR; TCRdb lists only in-frame clones, some missing. The table shows around 140,000 clones, with 64% occurring only once. Sequencing was carried out using PBMCs. The receptors derive from a woman aged 40-49 years in good health and CMV-seronegative. Each CDR3 is given with its conserved first and last residue. A D gene is named only where the DNA matches it firmly. Expanded clones are given a class, and other clones once, few, many or no size at all.

clone_size	d_call	v_call	j_call	cdr3_aa	cdr3_nt
once	NA	TRBV7-7	TRBJ2-2	CASSSPGLGGELFF	TGTGCCAGCAGCTCCCCCGGTCTAGGCGGGGAGCTGTTTTTT
NA	NA	TRBV5-6	TRBJ1-1	CASTQGRGTEAFF	TGTGCCAGCACCCAGGGTAGGGGCACTGAAGCTTTCTTT
NA	NA	TRBV29-1	TRBJ1-3	CSVQSLAGNTIYF	TGCAGCGTTCAGAGCCTAGCTGGAAACACCATATATTTT
NA	NA	TRBV5-1	TRBJ2-7	CASSLTDSLRDEQYF	TGCGCCAGCAGCTTGACCGACTCGCTTCGGGACGAGCAGTACTTC
NA	NA	TRBV5-4	TRBJ1-2	CASSLRVSLGYGYTF	TGTGCCAGCAGCTTGCGGGTCAGCCTCGGGTATGGCTACACCTTC
NA	TRBD1	TRBV5-1	TRBJ1-6	CASSPGQNNSPLHF	TGCGCCAGCAGCCCGGGACAGAATAATTCACCCCTCCACTTT
NA	TRBD1	TRBV6-5	TRBJ1-5	CASRDRSSNQPQHF	TGTGCCAGCCGGGACAGGTCTAGCAATCAGCCCCAGCATTTT
few	TRBD1	TRBV11-2	TRBJ1-1	CASSTVRGRDTEAFF	TGTGCCAGCAGCACCGTCAGGGGGCGCGACACTGAAGCTTTCTTT
few	TRBD1	TRBV27	TRBJ2-7	CASSSGTGAAEQYF	TGTGCCAGCAGTTCCGGGACAGGGGCGGCCGAGCAGTACTTC
NA	NA	TRBV6-1	TRBJ1-1	CASSDGGRWNTEAFF	TGTGCCAGCAGTGACGGGGGGCGATGGAACACTGAAGCTTTCTTT
NA	NA	TRBV1	TRBJ2-7	CTSSLQQRGPTYEQYF	TGCACCAGCAGCCTTCAACAGCGGGGGCCGACCTACGAGCAGTACTTC
once	NA	TRBV7-2	TRBJ2-7	CASSLGGRVLYEQYF	TGTGCCAGCAGTCTTGGTGGCAGGGTACTCTACGAGCAGTACTTC
NA	NA	TRBV21-1	TRBJ2-1	CASSKAGQVLAGIGQKAGEQFF	TGTGCCAGCAGCAAAGCTGGGCAAGTTCTAGCTGGAATAGGGCAAAAAGCGGGTGAGCAGTTCTTC
NA	TRBD1	TRBV28	TRBJ1-5	CASSFGRGSNQPQHF	TGTGCCAGCAGTTTCGGCAGGGGGAGCAATCAGCCCCAGCATTTT